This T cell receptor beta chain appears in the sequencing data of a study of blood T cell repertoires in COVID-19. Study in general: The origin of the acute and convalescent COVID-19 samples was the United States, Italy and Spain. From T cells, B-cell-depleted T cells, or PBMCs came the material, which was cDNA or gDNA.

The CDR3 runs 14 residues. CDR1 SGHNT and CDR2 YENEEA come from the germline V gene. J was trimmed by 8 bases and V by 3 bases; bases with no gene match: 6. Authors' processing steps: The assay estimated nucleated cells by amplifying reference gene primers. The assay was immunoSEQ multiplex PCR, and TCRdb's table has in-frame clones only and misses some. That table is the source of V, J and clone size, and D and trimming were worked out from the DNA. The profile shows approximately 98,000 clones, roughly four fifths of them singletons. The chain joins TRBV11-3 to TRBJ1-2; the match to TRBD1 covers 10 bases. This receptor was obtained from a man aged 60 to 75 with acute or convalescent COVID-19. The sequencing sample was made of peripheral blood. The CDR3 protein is CASSFGDRGQGYTF. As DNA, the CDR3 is TGTGCCAGCAGCTTTGGCGACAGGGGGCAGGGCTACACCTTC.